This TCR beta chain derives from a study of vaccination effects on CD4 cells after COVID-19. Background on the study: Two-dose BNT162b2 or mRNA-1273 vaccination was given to participants. Convalescent patient samples, from a couple of individuals, date to 16 days and one week before vaccination.

Using viral peptide pools, the ViraFEST assay grew out antigen-specific CD4+ T cells prior to sequencing. CD4+ T cells were isolated after roughly nine days of culture. SARS-CoV-2 infected the person between March and December 2020, as confirmed by PCR. Findings and limits, study-wide: Convalescents' spike-reactive clones after vaccination were mainly made up of new clones that the vaccine induced. Clones induced by infection and by vaccine showed marked clonal contraction late after vaccination.

This table comes from immunoSEQ multiplex PCR, and its TCRdb copy is limited to in-frame clones, with some not included. Of around 47,000 clones in the sample, approximately 70% were seen once. CDR1 is MNHEY, CDR2 SVGAGI, per germline. This CDR3 has 15 amino acids. V lost 0 bases and J lost 10, with 18 bases in between. This clone has more than one count but fewer than ten. Its antigen is currently unknown. This sample comprised CD4+ T cells from PBMCs cultured with a peptide pool, obtained before COVID-19 vaccination. This receptor was taken from a human donor who had a prior SARS-CoV-2 infection. This chain links TRBV6-5 with TRBJ1-1; D may be TRBD1 (5 bases). The CDR3 spells CASSYSSLTVRGAFF. CDR3 sequence (DNA): TGTGCCAGCAGTTACTCGAGCTTGACAGTCCGGGGAGCTTTCTTT.